This T cell receptor (beta chain) was retrieved from a study of cytomegalovirus exposure and HLA in healthy donors. Germline CDR1 and CDR2: MNHNY and SVGAGI (reference sequence). V trimming: 5 bases; J trimming: 5 bases; junction bases outside the gene matches: 7. The CDR3 consists of 14 residues. As regards this clone: Its target is not known.

Study findings and constraints: CMV antigen specificity of three CMV-associated chains was confirmed in vitro. Available immune exposure information covered CMV serostatus only. Presence/absence analyses took donor sequencing depth as roughly uniform. Accurate predictions that matched the HLA-A and HLA-B alleles of most subjects were reportedly made from TCR beta sequences.

Primers: 60 Vbeta forward and 13 Jbeta reverse. Using immunoSEQ multiplex PCR, the repertoire was profiled, and TCRdb retains in-frame clones only, with some absent. The repertoire has around 150,000 clones, 70% to 85% of them found once; the top ten carry 6.5%. J is TRBJ1-2 and V is TRBV6-6, with 8 bases identical to TRBD1. This TCR was recovered from a man aged 40-49 years in good health and CMV-seropositive. Sequencing was done on a sample of PBMCs. CDR3 amino acids: CASSPPGGLYGYTF. CDR3 bases: TGTGCCAGCAGTCCACCAGGGGGCCTTTATGGCTACACCTTC.